This T cell receptor (beta chain) was sequenced for a study of OX40 agonist ivuxolimab in advanced cancers. With regard to the full study: Ivuxolimab was a fully human IgG2 agonistic monoclonal antibody targeting the costimulatory receptor OX40 (CD134). The monotherapy dose-escalation portion (N ≈ 50 patients) of the phase I ivuxolimab trial is reported in the paper. The purpose of peripheral TCRbeta sequencing was to test whether ivuxolimab changed TCR sequence diversity and led to clonal T-cell expansion. In the dose-escalation cohort, 70% to 85% of patients were male, and the mean age was approximately 60 years, with a range of about 23 to 90. Intravenous ivuxolimab was administered to patients every 2 weeks at six dose levels: 0.01, 0.1, 0.3, 1.5, 3 and 10 mg/kg. Of the approximately 54 dose-escalation patients, hepatocellular carcinoma was present in approximately 20, melanoma in roughly 15, renal cell carcinoma in 9 and head and neck cancer in 9. Partial responses occurred in three dose-escalation patients: two with cutaneous melanoma and one with hepatocellular carcinoma. Patients were allowed to have had prior anti-PD-1, anti-PD-L1 or anti-CTLA-4 therapy, and around 41% of the dose-escalation patients had previously received checkpoint inhibitors. Results the study describes overall, beyond this receptor: The antigen specificity of the clonally expanded peripheral T cells was not determined. After ivuxolimab, CD8+ T cells had more expanded clones than CD4+ T cells on average. At doses of 0.1 to 3.0 mg/kg, clonal expansion of both CD4+ and CD8+ T cells in blood was seen between baseline and week 6. In partial responders in the 0.1-3.0 mg/kg groups, normalized peripheral clonal expansion was found to be among the lowest, especially among CD8+ T cells. Low levels of normalized T-cell clonal expansion were also seen in some patients who did not respond.

This clone was detected only once. Its target antigen remains unknown. Base qualities were left out, and no much larger clone turns up one base away. For sequencing of the TCRbeta CDR3 region, genomic DNA was extracted from the sorted cells. The immunoSEQ Assay was used for sequencing of TCRbeta CDR3 regions. Held by TCRdb, this immuneACCESS table contains in-frame sequences only and omits some clones. Under half of the omission traces to an unresolved V gene where checked; the cause of the rest is unknown. The sample contains around 64,000 clones, 85% to 90% of them found a single time. The ten largest clones take up around 0.35% of the sample. Patients with a history of autoimmune disease or receiving systemic immunosuppression were excluded from the trial. In every dose cohort, peripheral blood was drawn for TCR sequencing at baseline, cycle 4 day 1, and cycle 7 day 1. The samples were drawn from a first-in-human, open-label, multicenter phase I dose-escalation trial of ivuxolimab. Adults with locally advanced or metastatic melanoma, renal cell, hepatocellular, or head and neck squamous cell carcinoma were enrolled in the trial. Before TCR sequencing, CD4+ and CD8+ T cells were separately sorted from peripheral blood.

The cysteine opens and the phenylalanine closes a CDR3 of 15 amino acids. Only the CDR3 region is kept as DNA, spanning 45 bases read in frame from base 1. CDR1 and CDR2, looked up from the germline V gene (reference sequence), are GTSNPN and SVGIG. Trimming at the junction amounts to 2 bases on V and 1 base on J, and the germline ends lie 12 bases apart. The source was CD4+ or CD8+ T cells sorted from blood, collected in a trial of the OX40 agonist ivuxolimab. This chain is built from TRBV30 and TRBJ1-3, and TRBD1 may be the D gene, going by 6 matching bases. This TCR derives from an adult with an advanced solid tumor such as melanoma, head and neck, liver or kidney cancer. The nucleotide sequence is TGTGCCTGGAGTTATACGGACAGATCTGGAAACACCATATATTTT. Translated, this is CAWSYTDRSGNTIYF.